The entry below gives a single TCR beta chain sequence along with its context. Its antigen remains unknown. This sample stems from a study of T cell repertoires in cytomegalovirus infection. Study context: From public TCR beta signatures came an indication of both CMV infection and matching HLA type. Study-wide points: Public TCR beta family frequency separated CMV-and-HLA carriers, including in an independent cohort.

TCRdb re-called the reads with MiXCR, one entry per CDR3 protein. The table records about 51,000 distinct CDR3 sequences, 20% of them present only once. This specimen was CD8+ T cells from cultured PBMCs, taken from culture after CMV antigen stimulation. The receptor was derived from a human donor in good health (CMV status not recorded). Some clones in this sample may be carry-over from other donors' samples.

CDR3 region: CASSLEGGWDSYSYEQYF. The DNA for the CDR3 is TGTGCCAGCAGCTTAGAGGGGGGTTGGGACTCGTATTCCTACGAGCAGTACTTC. The chain uses TRBV7-2 and TRBJ2-7; D possibly matches TRBD1 or TRBD2 (6 bases each). Germline assignment: CDR1 SGHTA and CDR2 FQGNSA. V was clipped by 1 base and J by 1 base, with 20 bases between them. This CDR3 has 18 amino acids.